Described below is a single T cell receptor (beta chain) sequence and its context. This clonotype was seen at least ten times. This clone's antigen is unknown. No base qualities exist here, and no much larger clone lies one base off it. V and J are trimmed by 1 base and 2 bases, and the gene matches miss 6 bases of the junction. Including cysteine and phenylalanine, the CDR3 has 16 amino acids. Only the CDR3 DNA stays, 48 bases, in frame from base 1. The germline V gene encodes CDR1 LNHNV and CDR2 YYDKDF (reference sequence). Preparation of the library involved 5' RACE. Sequencing relied on an Illumina MiSeq. During library preparation, unique molecular identifiers were attached to individual cDNA molecules so that TCRs could be counted quantitatively and reproducibly. The authors processed their data as follows. Samples had a median of approximately 93,000 TCRs, with a range from roughly 23,224 to 700,000. The Decombinator software suite was used to annotate the V, J and CDR3 of the TCR reads. For the PS versus PT1 abundance plots, all samples were subsampled to the same number of TCRs (28,000). Expanded TCRs were defined as absent before sensitization and observed at least eight times at the 2-week time point. TCRdb passed the public sequencing reads through fastp at Q25 and MiXCR, retaining productive beta sequences. A single entry per CDR3 protein holds the most common genes and DNA from its merged rows. For this entry, the V and J calls and clone size follow TCRdb and not the study's own pipeline. The sample table holds roughly 81,000 distinct CDR3 sequences, of which roughly 7.7% were seen once. Approximately 2.5% of the sample is taken by the ten largest.

This sample stems from a study of human T cells and chemical hapten exposure (dated by TCRdb to the early 2020s). Regarding the research as a whole: The libraries were sequenced as a pool, and the TCR yield per sample differed mostly because of small variations in library volumes within the pool. The study tracked peripheral blood TCR repertoire changes in vivo during primary and secondary sensitization to the hapten diphenylcyclopropenone (DPC) in alopecia patients. From each blood RNA sample, both TCR alpha and TCR beta chains were sequenced.

What the work shows at the level of the full study, not this receptor alone: No change with DPC sensitization was found in the number of TCRs above 1 in 1000 frequency, and no evidence of global repertoire structure alterations was found. Repeated subsampling changed both the strength of the expansion versus patch-test correlation and the threshold at which the correlation became significant.

Unfractionated whole blood was collected in Tempus Blood RNA tubes, and total RNA was extracted from that blood. Roughly 5 healthy volunteers served as TCR sequencing controls and were bled at day 0, 2 weeks and 6 weeks. The chain links TRBV15 with TRBJ2-3, with 7 central nucleotides matching TRBD2. This sequence originates from a male donor in good health. The CDR3 loop reads CATSRASGTHTDTQYF. The sequenced DNA: TGTGCCACCAGCAGAGCCAGCGGGACCCACACAGATACGCAGTATTTT.